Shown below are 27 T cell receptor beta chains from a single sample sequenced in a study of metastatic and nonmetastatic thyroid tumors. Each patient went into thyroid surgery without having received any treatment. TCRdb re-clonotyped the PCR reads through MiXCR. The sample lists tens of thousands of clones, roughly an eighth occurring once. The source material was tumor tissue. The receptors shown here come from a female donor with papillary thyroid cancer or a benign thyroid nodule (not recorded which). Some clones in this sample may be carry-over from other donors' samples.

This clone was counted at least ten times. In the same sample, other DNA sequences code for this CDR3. The CDR3 sequence: CAISDRGVGGYTF. CDR3 DNA sequence: TGTGCCATCAGTGACAGAGGGGTGGGAGGCTACACCTTC. The V and J genes are TRBV10-3 and TRBJ1-2, with D tentatively TRBD1 (5 bases). The V gene lost 3 bases and the J gene lost 8 bases, with 13 bases spanning the gap. This CDR3 region has 13 residues. Germline V gene lookup returns CDR1 ENHRY and CDR2 SYGVKD.

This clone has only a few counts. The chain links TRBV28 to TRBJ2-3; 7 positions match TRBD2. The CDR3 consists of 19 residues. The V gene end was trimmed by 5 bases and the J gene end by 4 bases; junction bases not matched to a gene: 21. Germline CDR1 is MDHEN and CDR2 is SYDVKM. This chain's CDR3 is CASSTMTRGRAIHSDTQYF. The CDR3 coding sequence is TGTGCCAGCAGTACCATGACTAGAGGGAGGGCCATTCATTCAGATACGCAGTATTTT.

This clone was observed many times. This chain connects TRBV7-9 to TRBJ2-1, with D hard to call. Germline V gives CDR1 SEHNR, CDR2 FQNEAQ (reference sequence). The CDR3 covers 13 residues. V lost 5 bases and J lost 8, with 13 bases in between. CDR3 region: CASSPGQRDEQFF. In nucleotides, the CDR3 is TGTGCCAGCAGCCCAGGCCAAAGGGATGAGCAGTTCTTC.

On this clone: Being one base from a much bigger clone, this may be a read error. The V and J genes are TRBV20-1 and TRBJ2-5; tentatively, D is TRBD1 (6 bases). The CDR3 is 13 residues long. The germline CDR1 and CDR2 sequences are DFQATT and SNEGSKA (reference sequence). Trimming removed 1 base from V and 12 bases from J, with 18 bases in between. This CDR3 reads CSARAAGDLAKYF. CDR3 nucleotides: TGCAGTGCTAGAGCGGCAGGGGATTTGGCCAAGTACTTC.

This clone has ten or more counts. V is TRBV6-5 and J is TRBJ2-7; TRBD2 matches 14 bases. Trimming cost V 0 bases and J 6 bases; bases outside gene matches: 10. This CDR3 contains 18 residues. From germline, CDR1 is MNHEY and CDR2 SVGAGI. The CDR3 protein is CASSYSRPGTSGRGEQYF. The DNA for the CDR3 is TGTGCCAGCAGTTACTCCCGACCTGGGACTAGCGGGAGAGGCGAGCAGTACTTC.

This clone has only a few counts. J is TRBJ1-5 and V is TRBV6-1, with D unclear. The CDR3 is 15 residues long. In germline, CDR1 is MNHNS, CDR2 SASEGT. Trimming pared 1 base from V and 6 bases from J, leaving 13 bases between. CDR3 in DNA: TGTGCCAGCAGTGAAGTCGTTGGAGCGTGTCAGCCCCAGCATTTT. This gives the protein CASSEVVGACQPQHF.

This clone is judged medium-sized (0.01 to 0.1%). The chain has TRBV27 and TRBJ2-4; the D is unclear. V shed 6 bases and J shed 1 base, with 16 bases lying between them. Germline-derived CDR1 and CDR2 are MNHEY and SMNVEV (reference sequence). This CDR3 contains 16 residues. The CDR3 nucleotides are TGTGCCAGCAGCCCGAAAGGATCCATGGCCAAAAACATTCAGTACTTC. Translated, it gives CASSPKGSMAKNIQYF.

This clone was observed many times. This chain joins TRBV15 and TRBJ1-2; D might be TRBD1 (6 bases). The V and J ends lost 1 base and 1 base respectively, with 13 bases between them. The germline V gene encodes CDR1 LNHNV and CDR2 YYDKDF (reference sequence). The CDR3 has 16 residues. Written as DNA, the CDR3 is TGTGCCACCAGCAGAGGGAACAGGGAACTTAACTATGGCTACACCTTC. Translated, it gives CATSRGNRELNYGYTF.

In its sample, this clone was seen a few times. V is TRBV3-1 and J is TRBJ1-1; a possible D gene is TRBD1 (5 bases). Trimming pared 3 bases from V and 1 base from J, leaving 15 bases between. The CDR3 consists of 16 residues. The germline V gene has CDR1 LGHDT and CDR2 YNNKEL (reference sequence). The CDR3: CASSQDFTGPNTEAFF. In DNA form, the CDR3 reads TGTGCCAGCAGCCAGGATTTTACAGGTCCGAACACTGAAGCTTTCTTT. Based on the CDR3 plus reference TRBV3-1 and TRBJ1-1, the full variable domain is DTAVSQTPKYLVTQMGNDKSIKCEQNLGHDTMYWYKQDSKKFLKIMFSYNNKELIINETVPNRFSPKSPDKAHLNLHINSLELGDSAVYFCASSQDFTGPNTEAFFGQGTRLTVV.

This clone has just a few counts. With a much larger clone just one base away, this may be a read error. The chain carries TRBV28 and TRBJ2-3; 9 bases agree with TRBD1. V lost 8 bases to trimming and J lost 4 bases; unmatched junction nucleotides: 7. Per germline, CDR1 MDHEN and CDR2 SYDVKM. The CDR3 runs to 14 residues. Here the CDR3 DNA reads TGTGCCAGCCACAGGGGGCTAGTGGCAGATACGCAGTATTTT. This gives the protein CASHRGLVADTQYF.

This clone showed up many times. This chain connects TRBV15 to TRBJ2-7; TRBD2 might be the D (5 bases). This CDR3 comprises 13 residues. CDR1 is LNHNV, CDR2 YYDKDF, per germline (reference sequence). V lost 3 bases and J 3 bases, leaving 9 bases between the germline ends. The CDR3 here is CATSRGESYEQYF. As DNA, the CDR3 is TGTGCCACCAGCAGGGGAGAAAGCTACGAGCAGTACTTC.

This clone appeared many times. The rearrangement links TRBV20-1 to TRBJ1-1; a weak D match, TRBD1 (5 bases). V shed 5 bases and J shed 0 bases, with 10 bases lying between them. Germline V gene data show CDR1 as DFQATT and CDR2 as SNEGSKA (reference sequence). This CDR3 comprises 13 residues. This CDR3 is CSASVDMNTEAFF. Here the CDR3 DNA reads TGCAGTGCTTCAGTGGACATGAACACTGAAGCTTTCTTT.

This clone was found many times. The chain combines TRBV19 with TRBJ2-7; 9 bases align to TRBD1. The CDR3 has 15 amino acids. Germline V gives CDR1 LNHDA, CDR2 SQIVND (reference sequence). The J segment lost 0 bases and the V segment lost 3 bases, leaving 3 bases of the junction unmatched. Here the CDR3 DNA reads TGTGCCAGTAGTATGGGGACAGGGCCCTCCTACGAGCAGTACTTC. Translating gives CASSMGTGPSYEQYF.

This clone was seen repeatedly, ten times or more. CDR3 in amino acids: CASSITFGGKETQYF. The CDR3 coding sequence is TGTGCCAGCAGCATAACCTTTGGCGGGAAAGAGACCCAGTACTTC. The chain joins TRBV11-3 to TRBJ2-5, with a weak D call TRBD2 (6 bases). The ends were cut back, 5 bases at V and 3 bases at J, with 16 bases in the middle. Germline V CDR1 and CDR2: SGHNT, YENEEA. The CDR3 sequence is 15 residues long.

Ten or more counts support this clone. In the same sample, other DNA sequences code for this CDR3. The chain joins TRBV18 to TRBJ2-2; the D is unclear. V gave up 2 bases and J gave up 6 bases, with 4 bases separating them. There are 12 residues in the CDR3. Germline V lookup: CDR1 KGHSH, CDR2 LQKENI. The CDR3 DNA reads TGTGCCAGCTCACCAGGCCCCGGGGAGCTGTTTTTT. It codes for CASSPGPGELFF. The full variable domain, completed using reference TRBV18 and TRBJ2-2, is NAGVMQNPRHLVRRRGQEARLRCSPMKGHSHVYWYRQLPEEGLKFMVYLQKENIIDESGMPKERFSAEFPKEGPSILRIQQVVRGDSAAYFCASSPGPGELFFGEGSRLTVL.

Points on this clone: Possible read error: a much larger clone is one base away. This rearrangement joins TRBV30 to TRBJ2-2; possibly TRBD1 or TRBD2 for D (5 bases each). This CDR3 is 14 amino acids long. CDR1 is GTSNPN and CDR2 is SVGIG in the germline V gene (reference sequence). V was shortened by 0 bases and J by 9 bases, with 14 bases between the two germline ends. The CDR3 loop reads CAWSVGTLLWELFF. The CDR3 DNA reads TGTGCCTGGAGTGTAGGGACCCTTTTGTGGGAGCTGTTTTTT.

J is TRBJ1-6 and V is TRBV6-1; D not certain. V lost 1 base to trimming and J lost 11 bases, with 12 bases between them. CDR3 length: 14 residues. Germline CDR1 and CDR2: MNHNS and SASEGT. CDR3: CASSEVRSGPPLHF. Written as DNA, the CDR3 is TGTGCCAGCAGTGAAGTCAGGTCTGGTCCACCCCTCCACTTT.

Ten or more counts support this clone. The CDR3 loop is CASSESAQGEKLFF. In nucleotides, the CDR3 is TGCGCCAGCAGTGAGTCGGCACAGGGGGAAAAACTGTTTTTT. The chain joins TRBV10-1 to TRBJ1-4; 7 bases match TRBD1. Losses at the gene ends were 0 bases for V and 8 bases for J; bases not matched to a gene: 3. The CDR3 totals 14 residues. Germline V gene lookup returns CDR1 WNHNN and CDR2 SYGVQD (reference sequence).

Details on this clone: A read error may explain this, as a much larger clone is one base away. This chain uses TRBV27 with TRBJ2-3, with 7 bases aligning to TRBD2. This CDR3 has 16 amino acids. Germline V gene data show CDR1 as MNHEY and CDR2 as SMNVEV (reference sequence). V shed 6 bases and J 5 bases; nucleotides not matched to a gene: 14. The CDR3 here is CASRGRLAVGLDTQYF. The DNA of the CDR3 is TGTGCCAGCAGAGGAAGGCTAGCGGTAGGATTAGATACGCAGTATTTT.

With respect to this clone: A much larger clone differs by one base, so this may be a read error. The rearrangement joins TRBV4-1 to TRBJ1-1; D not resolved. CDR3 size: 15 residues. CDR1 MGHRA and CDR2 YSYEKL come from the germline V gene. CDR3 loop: CASIQEPSVNTEAFF. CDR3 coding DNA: TGCGCCAGCATCCAAGAACCCTCGGTGAACACTGAAGCTTTCTTT.

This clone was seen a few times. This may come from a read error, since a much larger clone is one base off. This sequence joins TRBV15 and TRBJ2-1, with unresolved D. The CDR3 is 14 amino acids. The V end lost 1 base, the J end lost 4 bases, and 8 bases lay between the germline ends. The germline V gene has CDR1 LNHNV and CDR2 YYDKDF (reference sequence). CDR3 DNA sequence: TGTGCCACCAGCAGAGTTGGGGTATACAATGAGCAGTTCTTC. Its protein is CATSRVGVYNEQFF.

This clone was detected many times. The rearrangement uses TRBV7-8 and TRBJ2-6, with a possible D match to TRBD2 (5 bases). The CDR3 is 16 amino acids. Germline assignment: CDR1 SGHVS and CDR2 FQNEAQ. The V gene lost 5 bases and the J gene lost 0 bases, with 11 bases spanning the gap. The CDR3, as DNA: TGTGCCAGCAGCCCCCGGGGTCCCTCTGGGGCCAACGTCCTGACTTTC. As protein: CASSPRGPSGANVLTF. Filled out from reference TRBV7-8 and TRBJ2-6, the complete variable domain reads GAGVSQSPRYKVAKRGQDVALRCDPISGHVSLFWYQQALGQGPEFLTYFQNEAQLDKSGLPSDRFFAERPEGSVSTLKIQRTQQEDSAVYLCASSPRGPSGANVLTFGAGSRLTVL.

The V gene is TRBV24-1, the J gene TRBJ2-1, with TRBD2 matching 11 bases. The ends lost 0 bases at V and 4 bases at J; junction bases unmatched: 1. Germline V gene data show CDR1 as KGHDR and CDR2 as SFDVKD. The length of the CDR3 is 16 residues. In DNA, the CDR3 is TGTGCCACCAGTGATTTGACTAGCGGGAGTTACAATGAGCAGTTCTTC. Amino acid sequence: CATSDLTSGSYNEQFF.

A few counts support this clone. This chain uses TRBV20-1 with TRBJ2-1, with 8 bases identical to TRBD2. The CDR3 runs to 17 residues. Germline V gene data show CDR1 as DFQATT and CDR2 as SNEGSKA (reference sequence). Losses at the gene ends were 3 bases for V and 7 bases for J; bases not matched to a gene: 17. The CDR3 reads CSASRRHSGGQRNEQFF. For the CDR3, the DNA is TGCAGTGCTAGTCGTCGACACTCGGGAGGGCAACGGAATGAGCAGTTCTTC.

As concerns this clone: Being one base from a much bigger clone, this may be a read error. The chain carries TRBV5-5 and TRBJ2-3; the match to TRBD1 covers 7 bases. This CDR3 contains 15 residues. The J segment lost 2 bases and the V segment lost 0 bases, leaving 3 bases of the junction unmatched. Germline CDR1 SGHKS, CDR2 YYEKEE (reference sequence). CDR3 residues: CASSLDTGVTDTQYF. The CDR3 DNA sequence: TGTGCCAGCAGCTTGGATACAGGGGTCACAGATACGCAGTATTTT.

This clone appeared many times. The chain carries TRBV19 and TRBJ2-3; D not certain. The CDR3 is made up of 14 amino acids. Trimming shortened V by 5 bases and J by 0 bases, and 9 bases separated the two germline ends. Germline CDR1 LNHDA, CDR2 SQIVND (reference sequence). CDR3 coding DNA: TGTGCCAGTAGTCCGTCGGCAAGCACAGATACGCAGTATTTT. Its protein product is CASSPSASTDTQYF.

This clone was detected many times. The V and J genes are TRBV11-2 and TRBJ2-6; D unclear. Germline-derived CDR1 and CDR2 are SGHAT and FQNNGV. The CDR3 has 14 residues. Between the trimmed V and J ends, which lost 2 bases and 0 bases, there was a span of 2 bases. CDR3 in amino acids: CASSLFSGANVLTF. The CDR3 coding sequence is TGTGCCAGCAGCTTATTCTCTGGGGCCAACGTCCTGACTTTC.